This T cell receptor beta chain was found in a study of identical twins. This CDR3 spans 14 amino acids. The germline V gene encodes CDR1 DFQATT and CDR2 SNEGSKA (reference sequence). V dropped 0 bases and J dropped 2 bases, with 10 bases sitting between them. MiXCR was run by TCRdb on the 5' RACE reads, yielding one entry per CDR3 protein. The repertoire holds 410,000 or so distinct CDR3 sequences, around 20% seen once, with 12% in the top ten. This clonotype was recorded at least ten times. This sequence was found in a man in his fifties or sixties in good health. The chain joins TRBV20-1 to TRBJ2-5; the D is unclear. Sequencing input: naive T cells sorted from blood. CDR3 protein: CSARDLGFQETQYF. The CDR3 nucleotides are TGCAGTGCTAGAGATCTTGGATTTCAAGAGACCCAGTACTTC.